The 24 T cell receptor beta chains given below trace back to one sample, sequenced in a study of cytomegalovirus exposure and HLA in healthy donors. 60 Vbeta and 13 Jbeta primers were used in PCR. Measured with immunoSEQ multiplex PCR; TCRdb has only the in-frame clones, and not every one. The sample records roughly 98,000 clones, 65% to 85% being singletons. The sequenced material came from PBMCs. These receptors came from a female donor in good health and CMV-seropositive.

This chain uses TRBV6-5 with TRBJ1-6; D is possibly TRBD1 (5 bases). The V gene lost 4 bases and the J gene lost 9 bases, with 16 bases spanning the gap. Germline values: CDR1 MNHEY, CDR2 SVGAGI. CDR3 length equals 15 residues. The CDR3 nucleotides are TGTGCCAGCAGTTCCCTCCAGGGAACGGGTTCACCCCTCCACTTT. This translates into CASSSLQGTGSPLHF.

The CDR3 reads CASSSSEGDKLYEQYF. DNA of the CDR3: TGTGCCAGCAGCTCCTCCGAGGGGGACAAACTCTACGAGCAGTACTTC. The rearrangement joins TRBV9 to TRBJ2-7; possible D gene TRBD1, 6 bases. The V gene lost 4 bases and the J gene lost 3 bases, with 20 bases spanning the gap. Germline loops: CDR1 SGDLS, CDR2 YYNGEE. This CDR3 has 16 residues.

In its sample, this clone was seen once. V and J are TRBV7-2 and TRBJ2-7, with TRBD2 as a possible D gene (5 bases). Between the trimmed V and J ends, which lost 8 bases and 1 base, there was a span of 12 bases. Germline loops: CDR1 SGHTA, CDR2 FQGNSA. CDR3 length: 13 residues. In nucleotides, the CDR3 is TGTGCCAGCGGTTCCCGGGGATCCTACGAGCAGTACTTC. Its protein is CASGSRGSYEQYF.

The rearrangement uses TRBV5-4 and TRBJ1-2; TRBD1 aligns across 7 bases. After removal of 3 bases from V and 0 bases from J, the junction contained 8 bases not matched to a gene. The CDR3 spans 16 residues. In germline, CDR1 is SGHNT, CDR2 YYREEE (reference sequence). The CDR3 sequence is CASSSGGPTANYGYTF. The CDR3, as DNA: TGTGCCAGCAGCTCAGGGGGGCCCACAGCTAACTATGGCTACACCTTC.

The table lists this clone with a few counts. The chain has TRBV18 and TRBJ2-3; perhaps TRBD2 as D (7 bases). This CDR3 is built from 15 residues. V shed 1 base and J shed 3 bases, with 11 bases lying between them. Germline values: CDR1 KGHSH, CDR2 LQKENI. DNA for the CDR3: TGTGCCAGCTCACCACGCGGGGGCGCAACAGATACGCAGTATTTT. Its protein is CASSPRGGATDTQYF.

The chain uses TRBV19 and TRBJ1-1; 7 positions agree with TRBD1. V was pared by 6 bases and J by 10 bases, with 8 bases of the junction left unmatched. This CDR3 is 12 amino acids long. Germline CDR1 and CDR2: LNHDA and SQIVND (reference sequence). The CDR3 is CASRPEGASAFF. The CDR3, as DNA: TGTGCCAGTAGACCCGAGGGGGCGTCAGCTTTCTTT.

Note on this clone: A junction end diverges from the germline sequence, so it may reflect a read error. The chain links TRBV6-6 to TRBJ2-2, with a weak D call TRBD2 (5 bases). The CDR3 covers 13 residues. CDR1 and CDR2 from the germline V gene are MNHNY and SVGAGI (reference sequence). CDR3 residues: CATSRAGTGELFF. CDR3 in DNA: TGTGCCACCAGTAGGGCGGGCACCGGGGAGCTGTTTTTT.

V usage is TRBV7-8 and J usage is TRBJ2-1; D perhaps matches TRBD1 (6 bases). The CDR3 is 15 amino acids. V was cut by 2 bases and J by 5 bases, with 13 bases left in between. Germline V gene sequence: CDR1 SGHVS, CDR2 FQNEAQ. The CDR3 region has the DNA TGTGCCAGCAGCTTACACAGGGTGGAAAACAATGAGCAGTTCTTC. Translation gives CASSLHRVENNEQFF.

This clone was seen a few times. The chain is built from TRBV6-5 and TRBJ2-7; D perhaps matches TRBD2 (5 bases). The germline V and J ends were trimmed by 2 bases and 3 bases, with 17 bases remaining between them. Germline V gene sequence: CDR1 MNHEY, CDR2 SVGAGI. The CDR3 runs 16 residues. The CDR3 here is CASSYEVPGSSYEQYF. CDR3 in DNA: TGTGCCAGCAGTTACGAAGTACCGGGAAGCAGCTACGAGCAGTACTTC.

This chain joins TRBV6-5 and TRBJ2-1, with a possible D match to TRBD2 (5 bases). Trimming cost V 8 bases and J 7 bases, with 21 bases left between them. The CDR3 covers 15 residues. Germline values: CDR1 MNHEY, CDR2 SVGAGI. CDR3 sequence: CASGRGSHWPNEQFF. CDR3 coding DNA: TGTGCCAGCGGCCGCGGGTCCCACTGGCCGAATGAGCAGTTCTTC.

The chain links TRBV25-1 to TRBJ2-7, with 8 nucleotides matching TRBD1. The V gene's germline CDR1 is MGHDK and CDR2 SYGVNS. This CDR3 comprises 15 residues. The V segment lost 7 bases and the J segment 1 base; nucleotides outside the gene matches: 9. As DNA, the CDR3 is TGTGCCAGCAACCCCGGGACAGGAGGGTCCTACGAGCAGTACTTC. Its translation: CASNPGTGGSYEQYF.

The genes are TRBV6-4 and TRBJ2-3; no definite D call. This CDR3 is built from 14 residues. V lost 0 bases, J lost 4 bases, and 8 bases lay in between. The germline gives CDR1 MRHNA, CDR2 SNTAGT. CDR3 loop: CASSDSRVSDTQYF. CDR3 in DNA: TGTGCCAGCAGTGACTCAAGAGTGTCAGATACGCAGTATTTT.

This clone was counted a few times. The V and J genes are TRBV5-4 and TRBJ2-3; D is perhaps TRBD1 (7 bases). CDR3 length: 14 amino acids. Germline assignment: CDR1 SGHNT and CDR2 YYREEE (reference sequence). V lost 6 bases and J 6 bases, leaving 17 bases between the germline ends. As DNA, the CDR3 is TGTGCCAGCACCAAAGACAGGGACTCGGATACGCAGTATTTT. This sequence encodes CASTKDRDSDTQYF.

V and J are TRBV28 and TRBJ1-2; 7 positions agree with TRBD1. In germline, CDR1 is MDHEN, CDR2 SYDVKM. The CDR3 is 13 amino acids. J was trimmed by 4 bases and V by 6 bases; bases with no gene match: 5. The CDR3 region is CASRRDRAYGYTF. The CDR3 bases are TGTGCCAGCAGACGCGACAGGGCCTATGGCTACACCTTC.

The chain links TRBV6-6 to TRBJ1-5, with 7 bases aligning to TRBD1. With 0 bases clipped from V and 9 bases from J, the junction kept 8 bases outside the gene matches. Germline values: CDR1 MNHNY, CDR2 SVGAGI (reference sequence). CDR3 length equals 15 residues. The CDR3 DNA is TGTGCCAGCAGTTACTCCGACAGGGCCAAGCCGCCCCAGCATTTT. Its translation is CASSYSDRAKPPQHF.

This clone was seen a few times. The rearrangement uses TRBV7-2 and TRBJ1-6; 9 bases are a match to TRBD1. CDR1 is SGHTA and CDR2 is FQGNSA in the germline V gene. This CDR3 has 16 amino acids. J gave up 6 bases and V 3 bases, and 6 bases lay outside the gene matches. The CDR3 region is CASSFTGGFSNSPLHF. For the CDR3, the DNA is TGTGCCAGCAGCTTTACAGGGGGCTTTAGTAATTCACCCCTCCACTTT.

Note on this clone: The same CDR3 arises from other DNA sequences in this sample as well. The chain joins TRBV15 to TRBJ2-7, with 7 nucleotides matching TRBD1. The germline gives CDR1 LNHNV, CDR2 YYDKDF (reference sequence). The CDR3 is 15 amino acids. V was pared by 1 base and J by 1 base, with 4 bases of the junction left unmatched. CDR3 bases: TGTGCCACCAGCAGAGGGTGGACAGGATCCTACGAGCAGTACTTC. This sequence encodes CATSRGWTGSYEQYF.

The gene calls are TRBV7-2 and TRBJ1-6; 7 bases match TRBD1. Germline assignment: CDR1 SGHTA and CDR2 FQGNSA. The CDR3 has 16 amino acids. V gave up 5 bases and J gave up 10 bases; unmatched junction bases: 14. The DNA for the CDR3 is TGTGCCAGCAGCCTAAGTGGGACAGCCCGTTGGTCACCCCTCCACTTT. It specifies CASSLSGTARWSPLHF.

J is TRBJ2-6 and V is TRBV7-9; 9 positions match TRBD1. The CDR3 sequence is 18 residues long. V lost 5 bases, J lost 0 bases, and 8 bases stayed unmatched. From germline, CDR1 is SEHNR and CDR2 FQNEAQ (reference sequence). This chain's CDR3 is CASSTRDRELSGANVLTF. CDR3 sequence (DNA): TGTGCCAGCAGCACCCGGGACAGGGAACTCTCTGGGGCCAACGTCCTGACTTTC.

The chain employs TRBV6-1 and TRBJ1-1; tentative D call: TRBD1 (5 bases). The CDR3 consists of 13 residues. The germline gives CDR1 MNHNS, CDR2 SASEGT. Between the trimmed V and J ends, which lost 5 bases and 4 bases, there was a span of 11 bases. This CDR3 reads CASSTRVATEAFF. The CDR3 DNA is TGTGCCAGCAGTACCAGGGTAGCCACTGAAGCTTTCTTT.

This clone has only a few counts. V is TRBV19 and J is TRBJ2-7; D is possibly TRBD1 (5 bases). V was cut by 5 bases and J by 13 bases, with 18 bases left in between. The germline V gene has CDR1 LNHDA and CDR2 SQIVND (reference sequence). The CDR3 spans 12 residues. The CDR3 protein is CASSLLRQLLYF. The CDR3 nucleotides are TGTGCCAGTAGTCTCCTCCGACAGCTACTTTACTTC. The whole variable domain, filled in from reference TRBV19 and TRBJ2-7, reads DGGITQSPKYLFRKEGQNVTLSCEQNLNHDAMYWYRQDPGQGLRLIYYSQIVNDFQKGDIAEGYSVSREKKESFPLTVTSAQKNPTAFYLCASSLLRQLLYFGPGTRLTVT.

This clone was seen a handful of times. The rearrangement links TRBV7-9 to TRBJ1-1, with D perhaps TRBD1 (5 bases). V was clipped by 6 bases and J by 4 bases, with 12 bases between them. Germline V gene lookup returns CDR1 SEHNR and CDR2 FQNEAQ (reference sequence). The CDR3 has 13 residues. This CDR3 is CASRAQGGTEAFF. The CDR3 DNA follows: TGTGCCAGCAGGGCTCAGGGAGGCACTGAAGCTTTCTTT. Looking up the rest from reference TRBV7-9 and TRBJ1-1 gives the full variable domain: DTGVSQNPRHKITKRGQNVTFRCDPISEHNRLYWYRQTLGQGPEFLTYFQNEAQLEKSRLLSDRFSAERPKGSFSTLEIQRTEQGDSAMYLCASRAQGGTEAFFGQGTRLTVV.

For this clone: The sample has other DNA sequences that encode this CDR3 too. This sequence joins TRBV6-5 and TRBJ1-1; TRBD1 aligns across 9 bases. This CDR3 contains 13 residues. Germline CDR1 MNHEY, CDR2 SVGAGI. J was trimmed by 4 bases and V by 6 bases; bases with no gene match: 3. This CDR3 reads CASRTGGVTEAFF. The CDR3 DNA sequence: TGTGCCAGCAGGACAGGGGGTGTCACTGAAGCTTTCTTT.

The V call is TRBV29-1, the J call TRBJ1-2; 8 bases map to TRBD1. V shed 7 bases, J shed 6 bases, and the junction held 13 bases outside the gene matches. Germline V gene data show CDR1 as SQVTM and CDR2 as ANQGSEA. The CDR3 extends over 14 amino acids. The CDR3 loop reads CSGIPTGAGDGYTF. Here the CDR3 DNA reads TGCAGCGGGATACCGACAGGGGCCGGGGATGGCTACACCTTC.